The rows below give T cell receptor beta chains drawn from one sample of a study of tumor-infiltrating lymphocytes in primary liver carcinoma. TCRdb re-derived calls from the multiplex PCR reads in MiXCR, one entry per CDR3 protein. Among about 320,000 distinct CDR3 sequences, about 62% were seen once, and the ten largest hold roughly 8.9%. The sample taken for sequencing was peripheral blood. The receptors were sampled from a man aged 40-49 years with primary liver carcinoma and hepatitis B virus infection. Both conserved end residues are part of each CDR3. D genes are given only for firm matches. A row's size may be missing; if present it is once, few, many or a size class.

NA	TRBV5-1	TRBD1	TRBJ1-6	TGCGCCAGCAGCTTGGATGGACAGGAGAATTCACTCCTCCACTTT	CASSLDGQENSLLHF
NA	TRBV28	TRBD2	TRBJ2-1	TGTGCCAGTAGTGACACGTCTAGCGGGAGAGGATCCTACAATGAGCAGTTCTTC	CASSDTSSGRGSYNEQFF
NA	TRBV5-1	NA	TRBJ2-1	TGCGCCAGCAGTCAACTCATTACGCGTGACAATGAGCAGTTCTTC	CASSQLITRDNEQFF
NA	TRBV29-1	NA	TRBJ2-7	TGCAGCGCTGAGCGCCCGGGACGGACATCCTACGAGCAGTACTTC	CSAERPGRTSYEQYF
many	TRBV12-3/TRBV12-4	NA	TRBJ1-2	TGTGCCAGCAGTTACGACAGGCGCTATGGCTACACCTTC	CASSYDRRYGYTF
NA	TRBV11-2	NA	TRBJ2-7	TGTGCCAGCAGCTTAATCTTAGGATCAGCATACGAGCAATGCTTC	CASSLILGSAYEQCF
few	TRBV5-4	TRBD2	TRBJ2-3	TGTGCCAGCAGCAACGGACTAGCCGGAGATACGCAGTATTTT	CASSNGLAGDTQYF
NA	TRBV10-3	NA	TRBJ1-5	TGTGCCATCAGTGGGGACGGAATCAATCAGCCCCAGCATTTT	CAISGDGINQPQHF
NA	TRBV12-3/TRBV12-4	TRBD2	TRBJ2-2	TGTGCCAGCAGTTTCCATAGCGGGAGGGCGCCCACGGGGGAGCTGTTTTTT	CASSFHSGRAPTGELFF
many	TRBV29-1	NA	TRBJ2-3	TGCAGCGCTCGACAGGTCACAGATACGCAGTATTTT	CSARQVTDTQYF
NA	TRBV6-5	NA	TRBJ2-3	TGTGCCAGCAGTTACTCCCGCCCGGAGGATACGCAGTATTTT	CASSYSRPEDTQYF
NA	TRBV7-8	TRBD2	TRBJ2-7	TGTGTCAGCAGCCAAAGAACCTTAGGGGCGGGAGGTCGTTACGAGCAGTACTTC	CVSSQRTLGAGGRYEQYF
NA	TRBV16	NA	TRBJ2-7	TGTGCCAGCAGCCAAGTGGGGCCCGAGCAGTACTTC	CASSQVGPEQYF
once	TRBV6-1	NA	TRBJ2-1	TGTGCCAACAGTGAAGGTCCCTACAATGAGCAGTTCTTC	CANSEGPYNEQFF
NA	TRBV6-2/TRBV6-3	NA	TRBJ2-7	TGTGCCAGCAGCTCCCTACAGGTCCCCGAGCAGTACTTC	CASSSLQVPEQYF
NA	TRBV11-2	NA	TRBJ1-3	TGCGCCAGCAGCTTAGATCCCTCTGGATACACCATATATTTT	CASSLDPSGYTIYF
NA	TRBV11-2	NA	TRBJ2-3	TGTGCCAGCAGCCCACCCCATGAAGCAGATATGCAGTATTTT	CASSPPHEADMQYF
many	TRBV4-1	TRBD1	TRBJ2-5	TGCGCCAGCAGCCACAATAGGGACAGACAAGAGACCCAGTACTTC	CASSHNRDRQETQYF
NA	TRBV21-1	NA	TRBJ1-2	TGTGCCAGCAGCAAAGGGGTGGGCTGGGAGAGGTATGGCTACACCTTC	CASSKGVGWERYGYTF
NA	TRBV10-3	NA	TRBJ2-3	TGTGCCATCAGTGACCTACAGACCCCGGCTGGCTCGGGGCACTATTTT	CAISDLQTPAGSGHYF
NA	TRBV7-8	NA	TRBJ1-4	TGTACCAGCAGCTTTGGGGGGTACGGGGGTTCTGGAAAACTGTTTTTT	CTSSFGGYGGSGKLFF
NA	TRBV6-6	TRBD1	TRBJ2-3	TGTGCCAGCACATTCCGACAGGGGGCGGCAGATACGCAGTATTTT	CASTFRQGAADTQYF
NA	TRBV6-6	NA	TRBJ2-3	TGTGCCAACAGTCAGGCCTTCTCCACAGATACGCAGTATTTT	CANSQAFSTDTQYF
NA	TRBV4-1	TRBD1	TRBJ2-7	TGTGCCAGCAGCCAGTTAGGGGGCCAGGAGTACTTC	CASSQLGGQEYF
NA	TRBV28	TRBD1	TRBJ2-1	TGTGCCAGCAGTCCTGGGGACAGATACAATGAGCAGTTCTTC	CASSPGDRYNEQFF
NA	TRBV6-1	NA	TRBJ1-5	TGTGCCAGCAGTGAATATGGTAGCAATCAGCCCCAGCATTTT	CASSEYGSNQPQHF
NA	TRBV7-9	TRBD1	TRBJ2-3	TGTGCCAGCAGCCAAAACCGGGACAGAGACTCAGATACGCAGTATTTT	CASSQNRDRDSDTQYF
many	TRBV7-9	NA	TRBJ2-1	TGTGCCAGCAGCTTAGAGGGCAGATCCTCCTACAATGAGCAGTTCTTC	CASSLEGRSSYNEQFF
NA	TRBV12-3/TRBV12-4	NA	TRBJ2-3	TGTACCAGCAGTTCGTCCTACGCGGATACGGAGTATTTT	CTSSSSYADTEYF
NA	TRBV20-1	NA	TRBJ1-1	TGCAGTGCTAGCCCAGGGAACACTGAAGCTTTCTTT	CSASPGNTEAFF
NA	TRBV12-3/TRBV12-4	NA	TRBJ2-2	TGTACCAGCGGCCCTTATAACACCGGGGAGCTGTTTTTT	CTSGPYNTGELFF
NA	TRBV12-3/TRBV12-4	TRBD2	TRBJ2-1	TGTGCCAGCAGCGGGACTAGCGGCTACAATGAGCAGCTCTTC	CASSGTSGYNEQLF
NA	TRBV6-6	NA	TRBJ1-2	TGTGCCAGCACCCCGGGGGGGGCTAACTATGGCTACACCTTC	CASTPGGANYGYTF
NA	TRBV29-1	TRBD2	TRBJ2-5	TGCAGCCTTCGGACTAGCGGAAGTTGGGCAGAGACCCAATACTTC	CSLRTSGSWAETQYF
NA	TRBV11-2	TRBD2	TRBJ2-3	TGTGCCAGCAACCTGACTAGCGGGTGTCAAAATACGCAGTATTTT	CASNLTSGCQNTQYF
NA	TRBV29-1	NA	TRBJ2-2	TGCAGCGTCGGGGCGAACACCGGGGAGCTGTCTTTT	CSVGANTGELSF
NA	TRBV6-5	NA	TRBJ2-7	TGTGCCAGCAGTTCCGGGGCCGGATCCTACGAGCTGTACTTC	CASSSGAGSYELYF
NA	TRBV4-2	NA	TRBJ2-7	TGTACCAGCAGCCAAGTCTCAGGGATACAGTACTTC	CTSSQVSGIQYF
many	TRBV12-3/TRBV12-4	NA	TRBJ2-5	TGTGCCAGCGGCGACCGCCAAGAGACCCAGTACTTC	CASGDRQETQYF
NA	TRBV10-2	TRBD2	TRBJ2-1	TGCGCCAGCAGTGATACCCGGCTAGCGGTTGACAATGGGCAGTTCTTC	CASSDTRLAVDNGQFF
once	TRBV4-2	NA	TRBJ2-3	TGTGCCAGCAGCCACCCTGGGGGAACGGGGGTAAGCACAGATACGCAGTATTTT	CASSHPGGTGVSTDTQYF
NA	TRBV11-1	NA	TRBJ2-1	TGTGCCAGCAGCTTAGGTCCGGTCGAGCACTTCTTC	CASSLGPVEHFF
few	TRBV10-3	TRBD2	TRBJ2-4	TGTGCCATCAGACCACCTTGGACTAGCGGAGAGGAGATAGCCAAAAACATTCAGTACTTC	CAIRPPWTSGEEIAKNIQYF
NA	TRBV29-1	TRBD2	TRBJ2-5	TGCAGCGTTGAAGGGACTAGCGGGTTACCCCAAGAGACCCAGTGTTTC	CSVEGTSGLPQETQCF
few	TRBV6-5	TRBD1	TRBJ1-1	TGTGCCAGCAGAGGGACAGGGGCGAACACTGAAGCTTTCTTT	CASRGTGANTEAFF
NA	TRBV11-2	NA	TRBJ2-2	TGTGCCAGCAGCTTAGGTCGGGGCGCGACCGGGGAGCTACTTTTT	CASSLGRGATGELLF
NA	TRBV15	NA	TRBJ1-2	TGTGCCACCAGCAGGTTAACTCCAGAAGGCTACACCTTC	CATSRLTPEGYTF
few	TRBV30	NA	TRBJ1-5	TGTGCCTGGAGTGCCCGTGGCAATCAGCCCCAGCATTTT	CAWSARGNQPQHF
NA	TRBV5-1	NA	TRBJ1-2	TGCGCCAGCAGCTTGGATGCAGCATCAGGCCATGGCTACACCTTC	CASSLDAASGHGYTF
many	TRBV5-5	NA	TRBJ2-2	TGTGCCAGCAGCTTGGGCGGAGGGGGCGGGGAGCTGTTTTTT	CASSLGGGGGELFF